This record concerns one TCR beta chain sequence. This entry comes from a study of blood T cell repertoires in COVID-19. Turning to the study itself: Acute and convalescent COVID-19 specimens originated in the United States, Italy and Spain. PBMCs, B-cell-depleted T cells, or T cells provided the cDNA or gDNA that made up the material.

Germline CDR1 and CDR2: SGHTS and YDEGEE. CDR3 length: 16 residues. The V gene end was trimmed by 4 bases and the J gene end by 0 bases; junction bases not matched to a gene: 5. Patients at the Seattle site were enrolled during active infection and followed longitudinally. Produced via immunoSEQ multiplex PCR; TCRdb's table is partial and in-frame only. The sample records approximately 96,000 clones, around 90% being singletons. The chain couples TRBV5-8 to TRBJ1-3; 9 nucleotides agree with TRBD1. The TCR sequence derives from a human donor with COVID-19, enrolled during active disease. The donor label of this sample is uncertain. The sample comprised peripheral blood. The CDR3 reads CASSLGQGFSGNTIYF. Here the CDR3 DNA reads TGTGCCAGCAGCCTGGGACAGGGCTTCTCTGGAAACACCATATATTTT.